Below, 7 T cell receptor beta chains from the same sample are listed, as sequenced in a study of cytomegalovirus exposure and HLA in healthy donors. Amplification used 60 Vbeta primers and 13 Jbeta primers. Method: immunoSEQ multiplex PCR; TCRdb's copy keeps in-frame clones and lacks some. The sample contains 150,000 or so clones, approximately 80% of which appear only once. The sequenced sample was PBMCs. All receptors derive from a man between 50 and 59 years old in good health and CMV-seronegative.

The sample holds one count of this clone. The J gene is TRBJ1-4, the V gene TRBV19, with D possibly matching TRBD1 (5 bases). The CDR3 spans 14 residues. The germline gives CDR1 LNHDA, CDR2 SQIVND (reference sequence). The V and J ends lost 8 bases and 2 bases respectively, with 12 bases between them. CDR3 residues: CASRKDNTNEKLFF. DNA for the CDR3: TGTGCCAGTCGGAAGGACAACACTAATGAAAAACTGTTTTTT. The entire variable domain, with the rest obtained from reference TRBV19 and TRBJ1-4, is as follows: DGGITQSPKYLFRKEGQNVTLSCEQNLNHDAMYWYRQDPGQGLRLIYYSQIVNDFQKGDIAEGYSVSREKKESFPLTVTSAQKNPTAFYLCASRKDNTNEKLFFGSGTQLSVL.

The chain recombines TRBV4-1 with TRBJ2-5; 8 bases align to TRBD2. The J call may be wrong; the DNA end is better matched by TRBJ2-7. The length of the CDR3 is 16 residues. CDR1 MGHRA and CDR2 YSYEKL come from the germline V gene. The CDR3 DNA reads TGCGCCAGCAGCCAAGTCCGGGGGGGACCCTCCTACGAGCAGTACTTC. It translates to CASSQVRGGPSYEQYF.

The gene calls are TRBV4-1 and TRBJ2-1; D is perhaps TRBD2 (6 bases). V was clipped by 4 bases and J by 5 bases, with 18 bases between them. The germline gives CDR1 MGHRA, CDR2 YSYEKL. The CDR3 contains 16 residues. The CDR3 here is CASSRGDSSLNNEQFF. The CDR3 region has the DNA TGCGCCAGCAGCCGTGGGGACTCGAGTTTAAACAATGAGCAGTTCTTC.

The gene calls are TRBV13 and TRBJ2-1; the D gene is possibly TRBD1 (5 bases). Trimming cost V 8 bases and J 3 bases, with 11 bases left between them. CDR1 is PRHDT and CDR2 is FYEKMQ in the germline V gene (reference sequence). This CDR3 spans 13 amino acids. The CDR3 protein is CASLGRGYNEQFF. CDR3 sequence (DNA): TGTGCCAGCCTGGGAAGGGGCTACAATGAGCAGTTCTTC.

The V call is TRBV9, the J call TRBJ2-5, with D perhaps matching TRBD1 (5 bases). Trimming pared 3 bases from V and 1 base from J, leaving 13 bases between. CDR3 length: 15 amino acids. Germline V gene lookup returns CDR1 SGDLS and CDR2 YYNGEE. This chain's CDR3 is CASSAQLRGQETQYF. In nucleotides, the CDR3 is TGTGCCAGCAGCGCCCAATTAAGGGGCCAAGAGACCCAGTACTTC.

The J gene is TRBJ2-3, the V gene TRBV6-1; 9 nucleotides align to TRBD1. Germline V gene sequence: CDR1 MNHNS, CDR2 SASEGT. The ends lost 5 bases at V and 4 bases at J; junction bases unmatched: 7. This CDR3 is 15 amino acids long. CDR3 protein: CASSRYRDRADTQYF. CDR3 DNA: TGTGCCAGCAGTCGATACCGGGACAGGGCAGATACGCAGTATTTT.

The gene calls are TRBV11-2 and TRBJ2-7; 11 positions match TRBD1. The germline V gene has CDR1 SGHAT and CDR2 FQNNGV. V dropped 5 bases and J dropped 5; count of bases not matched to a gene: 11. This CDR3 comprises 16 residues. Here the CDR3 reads CASSRTGGQFFDEQYF. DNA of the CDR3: TGTGCCAGCAGCCGGACAGGGGGCCAGTTTTTCGACGAGCAGTACTTC.